A single sample gave rise to the 11 T cell receptor beta chains below, sequenced in a study of early T cells in non-severe SARS-CoV-2 infection. Each CDR3 protein is one row after TCRdb ran MiXCR on the 5' RACE reads. The sample includes tens of thousands of distinct CDR3 sequences, less than 15% of them seen just once. Sequenced: whole blood. The source of these receptors is an adult who was a healthcare worker with PCR-confirmed SARS-CoV-2 infection or an uninfected control (not recorded which).

The rearrangement uses TRBV30 and TRBJ1-3, with D unresolved. Germline assignment: CDR1 GTSNPN and CDR2 SVGIG (reference sequence). Between the trimmed V and J ends, which lost 7 bases and 3 bases, there was a span of 13 bases. This CDR3 is built from 13 residues. The DNA of the CDR3 is TGTGCCTTTTTTGCGAGAAATGGAAACACCATATATTTT. Translating gives CAFFARNGNTIYF.

J is TRBJ2-6 and V is TRBV6-1, with D uncertain. With 7 bases removed from V and 4 bases from J, the gap between germline ends came to 5 bases. This CDR3 is built from 12 residues. Germline lookup yields CDR1 MNHNS and CDR2 SASEGT. CDR3 amino acids: CASTQGANVLTF. The CDR3 region has the DNA TGTGCCAGCACCCAGGGGGCCAACGTCCTGACTTTC.

The genes are TRBV7-9 and TRBJ1-1; D remains unclear. Trimming cost V 1 base and J 3 bases, with 9 bases left between them. This CDR3 is 14 amino acids long. The germline V gene encodes CDR1 SEHNR and CDR2 FQNEAQ (reference sequence). The CDR3 sequence: CASSLGGPHTEAFF. The CDR3 DNA reads as TGTGCCAGCAGCTTAGGAGGTCCCCACACTGAAGCTTTCTTT.

This clonotype was recorded many times. The chain has TRBV2 and TRBJ2-1, with D possibly matching TRBD2 (5 bases). V lost 6 bases, J lost 5 bases, and 20 bases lay in between. Germline assignment: CDR1 SNHLY and CDR2 FYNNEI. The CDR3 covers 16 residues. CDR3 bases: TGTGCCAGCAGCCTAGCCCTGCCGAGAGCTGACAATGAGCAGTTCTTC. It translates to CASSLALPRADNEQFF. Drawing the rest from reference TRBV2 and TRBJ2-1, the complete variable domain is EPEVTQTPSHQVTQMGQEVILRCVPISNHLYFYWYRQILGQKVEFLVSFYNNEISEKSEIFDDQFSVERPDGSNFTLKIRSTKLEDSAMYFCASSLALPRADNEQFFGPGTRLTVL.

This clonotype was counted ten times or more. The gene calls are TRBV9 and TRBJ1-4; possible D gene TRBD1, 6 bases. This CDR3 contains 14 residues. Trimming stripped 5 bases from V and 8 bases from J, with 16 bases between. The germline V gene has CDR1 SGDLS and CDR2 YYNGEE. CDR3 sequence: CASSRRQAEEKLFF. CDR3 nucleotide sequence: TGTGCCAGCAGTCGCCGACAGGCAGAGGAAAAACTGTTTTTT.

The gene calls are TRBV29-1 and TRBJ2-2; D possibly matches TRBD1 or TRBD2 (5 bases each). CDR1 and CDR2 from the germline V gene are SQVTM and ANQGSEA. This CDR3 comprises 12 residues. Trimming stripped 6 bases from V and 9 bases from J, with 14 bases between. CDR3 in amino acids: CSVARDGRELFF. Here the CDR3 DNA reads TGCAGCGTCGCAAGGGACGGGAGGGAGCTGTTTTTT.

This clonotype was seen a handful of times. The chain recombines TRBV7-2 with TRBJ2-3; 9 bases are a match to TRBD2. The ends lost 2 bases at V and 4 bases at J; junction bases unmatched: 16. Germline values: CDR1 SGHTA, CDR2 FQGNSA. This CDR3 is built from 19 residues. CDR3 in amino acids: CASSLRPAIAGGQPDTQYF. The CDR3 DNA reads TGTGCCAGCAGCTTAAGGCCGGCTATCGCGGGGGGGCAACCAGATACGCAGTATTTT.

The chain carries TRBV5-1 and TRBJ2-1; D perhaps matches TRBD2 (6 bases). CDR3 length: 19 residues. CDR1 SGHRS and CDR2 YFSETQ come from the germline V gene. Trimming stripped 5 bases from V and 0 bases from J, with 24 bases between. The CDR3, as DNA: TGCGCCAGCAGGCAGGCCGGGACTCTGCGCAAGAGCTCCTACAATGAGCAGTTCTTC. It yields the protein CASRQAGTLRKSSYNEQFF.

The genes are TRBV18 and TRBJ1-2; D is ambiguous. This CDR3 region has 13 residues. Germline V lookup: CDR1 KGHSH, CDR2 LQKENI. Trimming cost V 2 bases and J 6 bases, with 10 bases left between them. CDR3 coding DNA: TGTGCCAGCTCACCAGGGTATTCTGATGGCTACACCTTC. It translates to CASSPGYSDGYTF.

The chain recombines TRBV18 with TRBJ1-6; D is possibly TRBD1 (5 bases). This CDR3 comprises 16 residues. Germline V lookup: CDR1 KGHSH, CDR2 LQKENI. Trimming took 2 bases from V and 6 from J, leaving 14 bases between them. For the CDR3, the DNA is TGTGCCAGCTCACCAAGGTCGGGGCAGGCTAATTCACCCCTCCACTTT. It specifies CASSPRSGQANSPLHF.

For the CDR3, the DNA is TGTGCCAGCAGCTCCACACGGACAGGGCCCCAGCCCCAGCATTTT. This sequence encodes CASSSTRTGPQPQHF. The genes are TRBV7-8 and TRBJ1-5, with TRBD1 matching 8 bases. CDR1 is SGHVS, CDR2 FQNEAQ, per germline. V shed 4 bases and J 7 bases; nucleotides not matched to a gene: 9. The CDR3 runs to 15 residues.